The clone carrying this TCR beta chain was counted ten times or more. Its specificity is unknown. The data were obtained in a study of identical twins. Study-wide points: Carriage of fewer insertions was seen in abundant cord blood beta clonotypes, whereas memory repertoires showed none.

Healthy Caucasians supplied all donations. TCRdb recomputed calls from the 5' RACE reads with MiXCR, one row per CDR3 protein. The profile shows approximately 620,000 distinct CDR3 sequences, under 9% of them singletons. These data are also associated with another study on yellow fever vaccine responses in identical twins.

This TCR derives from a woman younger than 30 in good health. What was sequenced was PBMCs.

The CDR3 spells CASSFGGGSVTDTQYF. CDR3 DNA: TGCGCCAGCAGCTTTGGAGGGGGCTCGGTAACAGATACGCAGTATTTT. This chain uses TRBV5-1 with TRBJ2-3; tentative D call: TRBD1 (7 bases). The length of the CDR3 is 16 residues. Trimming took 2 bases from V and 3 from J, leaving 16 bases between them. In germline, CDR1 is SGHRS, CDR2 YFSETQ.